This entry is about one TCR beta chain. Unique molecular identifiers were attached to individual cDNA molecules during library preparation. MiXCR, run by TCRdb on the RACE reads, gives a single entry per CDR3 protein. The table records just over 350,000 distinct CDR3 sequences, about 6.3% of them present only once. This specimen belongs to a study of human T cells and chemical hapten exposure. As for the study in general: The study sensitized with 2% DPC on a 2 cm by 2 cm patch of upper inner arm skin. The patch tests put 0.01% DPC on the skin of the upper back and were read 6 days later.

V was clipped by 1 base and J by 2 bases; unmatched bases: 12. From germline, CDR1 is LGHNA and CDR2 YSLEER. The CDR3 spans 18 residues. Regarding time point: patch test 2, 6 weeks after DPC sensitization. Noted treatment: therapeutic diphenylcyclopropenone sensitization with weekly scalp DPC. This TCR derives from a young woman with alopecia areata. Some clones in this sample may be carry-over from other donors' samples. Sequencing used whole blood, obtained in connection with sensitization to the hapten diphenylcyclopropenone (DPC). V is TRBV4-3 and J is TRBJ2-3; 7 nucleotides match TRBD1. The CDR3, as DNA: TGCGCCAGCAGCCAAGGGACACAGGGGCTTCTACACACAGATACGCAGTATTTT. It specifies CASSQGTQGLLHTDTQYF.